One and the same sample provided the 7 T cell receptor beta chains below, sequenced in a study of CD8 T cells in Susac syndrome. Reverse transcription of roughly 0.5 to 1 ug RNA was performed with random hexamers. One entry per CDR3 protein results from TCRdb running MiXCR on the immunoSEQ multiplex PCR reads. This sample has around 230,000 distinct CDR3 sequences; 95% occur once, and the top ten carry about 0.091%. The source material was CD4+ T cells from PBMCs. All receptors derive from a human donor with multiple sclerosis.

The genes are TRBV7-2 and TRBJ2-7, with D tentatively TRBD1 or TRBD2 (5 bases each). CDR3 length: 15 amino acids. CDR1 and CDR2 (germline): SGHTA, FQGNSA. The V end lost 2 bases, the J end lost 6 bases, and 17 bases lay between the germline ends. The CDR3 sequence: CASSLPRGGGLEQYF. CDR3 coding DNA: TGTGCCAGCAGCTTACCACGGGGCGGCGGACTCGAGCAGTACTTC.

The chain recombines TRBV12-3 or TRBV12-4 with TRBJ1-3; TRBD1 aligns across 8 bases. CDR3 size: 14 residues. V was clipped by 5 bases and J by 3 bases; unmatched bases: 3. The CDR3 bases are TGTGCCAGCAGTCAGGGGGCTGTTGGAAACACCATATATTTT. Protein product: CASSQGAVGNTIYF.

V is TRBV30 and J is TRBJ2-1, with D tentatively TRBD2 (5 bases). With 2 bases removed from V and 0 bases from J, the gap between germline ends came to 8 bases. The CDR3 length is 14 residues. Germline assignment: CDR1 GTSNPN and CDR2 SVGIG (reference sequence). The CDR3 DNA sequence: TGTGCCTGGAGTCCCGGGAACTCCTACAATGAGCAGTTCTTC. It specifies CAWSPGNSYNEQFF.

J is TRBJ2-1 and V is TRBV2, with D unresolved. Germline V gene data show CDR1 as SNHLY and CDR2 as FYNNEI. The V and J ends lost 3 bases and 10 bases respectively, with 10 bases between them. The CDR3 runs 12 residues. The CDR3 DNA reads as TGTGCCAGCAGTGATGACACCTCCGAGCAGTTCTTC. This sequence encodes CASSDDTSEQFF. The variable domain in full, completed from reference TRBV2 and TRBJ2-1, reads EPEVTQTPSHQVTQMGQEVILRCVPISNHLYFYWYRQILGQKVEFLVSFYNNEISEKSEIFDDQFSVERPDGSNFTLKIRSTKLEDSAMYFCASSDDTSEQFFGPGTRLTVL.

The rearrangement links TRBV15 to TRBJ2-7; a possible D gene is TRBD2 (5 bases). V shed 0 bases and J shed 7 bases, with 7 bases lying between them. The germline V gene encodes CDR1 LNHNV and CDR2 YYDKDF (reference sequence). The CDR3 is 12 amino acids. The CDR3 DNA reads as TGTGCCACCAGCAGAGAACCGGGGGAGCAGTACTTC. It is translated as CATSREPGEQYF. Looking up the rest from reference TRBV15 and TRBJ2-7 gives the full variable domain: DAMVIQNPRYQVTQFGKPVTLSCSQTLNHNVMYWYQQKSSQAPKLLFHYYDKDFNNEADTPDNFQSRRPNTSFCFLDIRSPGLGDTAMYLCATSREPGEQYFGPGTRLTVT.

The CDR3 coding sequence is TGTGCCTGGAGTGTCAGCTATGGCTACACCTTC. The encoded protein is CAWSVSYGYTF. This chain links TRBV30 with TRBJ1-2, with unresolved D. The CDR3 spans 11 residues. Trimming removed 0 bases at V and 4 bases at J, with 3 bases between. CDR1 is GTSNPN and CDR2 is SVGIG in the germline V gene (reference sequence).

The chain is built from TRBV7-3 and TRBJ2-4; maybe TRBD2 (5 bases). Trimming shortened V by 0 bases and J by 11 bases, and 8 bases separated the two germline ends. CDR1 and CDR2 from the germline V gene are SGHTA and FQGTGA. The CDR3 runs to 12 residues. CDR3 sequence (DNA): TGTGCCAGCAGCTTAACAGGGAGCGTTCAGTACTTC. This encodes CASSLTGSVQYF.